This T cell receptor (beta chain) was sequenced for a study of CD8+CD57+ T cells in acquired aplastic anemia. Overall study results and limits: Patients and controls had in common twenty-nine CD8+ CDR3 sequences.

Notes on this clonotype: Antigen specificity is unknown.

Template material for TCR beta VDJ and CDR3 profiling consisted of genomic DNA. Each CDR3 protein is one row after TCRdb ran MiXCR on the reads. The sample shows about 200,000 distinct CDR3 sequences, about 62% of them seen only once. CDR1 is SGHTS, CDR2 YDEGEE, per germline. After removal of 1 base from V and 0 bases from J, the junction contained 4 bases not matched to a gene. This CDR3 spans 15 amino acids. By flow cytometry, patients selected for sequencing had shown an expansion of CD8+CD57+ cells. The sequence was collected from a human donor with aplastic anemia. The chain is built from TRBV5-8 and TRBJ2-7; TRBD2 aligns across 7 bases. Sequencing input: sorted CD4+, CD8+, or CD8+CD57+ T cells (not recorded which) from PBMCs. The CDR3 DNA reads as TGTGCCAGCAGCTTGTTAGCGGGCCTCTCCTACGAGCAGTACTTC. This sequence encodes CASSLLAGLSYEQYF.